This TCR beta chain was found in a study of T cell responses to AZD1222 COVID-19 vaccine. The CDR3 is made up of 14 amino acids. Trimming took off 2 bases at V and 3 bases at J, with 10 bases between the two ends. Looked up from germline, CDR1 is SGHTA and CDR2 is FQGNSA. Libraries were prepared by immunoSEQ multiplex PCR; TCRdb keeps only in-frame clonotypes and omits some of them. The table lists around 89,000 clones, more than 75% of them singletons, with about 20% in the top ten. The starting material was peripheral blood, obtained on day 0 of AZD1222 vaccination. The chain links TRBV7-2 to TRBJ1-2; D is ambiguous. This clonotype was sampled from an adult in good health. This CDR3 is CASSLNREYYGYTF. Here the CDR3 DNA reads TGTGCCAGCAGCTTAAACAGAGAGTACTATGGCTACACCTTC.